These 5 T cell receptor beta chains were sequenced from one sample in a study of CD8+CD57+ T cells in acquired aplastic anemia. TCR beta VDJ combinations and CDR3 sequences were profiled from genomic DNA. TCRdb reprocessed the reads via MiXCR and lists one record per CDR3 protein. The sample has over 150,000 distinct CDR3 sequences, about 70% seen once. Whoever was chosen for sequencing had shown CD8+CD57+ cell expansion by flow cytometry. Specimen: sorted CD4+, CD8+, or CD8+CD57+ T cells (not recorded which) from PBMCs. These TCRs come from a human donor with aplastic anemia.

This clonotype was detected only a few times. As DNA, the CDR3 is TGTGCCAGCTCTACGGGGACTAGCAATGAGCAGTTCTTC. It encodes CASSTGTSNEQFF. This chain connects TRBV5-4 to TRBJ2-1, with 8 bases that match TRBD2. From germline, CDR1 is SGHNT and CDR2 YYREEE (reference sequence). V lost 7 bases, J lost 6 bases, and 6 bases stayed unmatched. This CDR3 is 13 amino acids long.

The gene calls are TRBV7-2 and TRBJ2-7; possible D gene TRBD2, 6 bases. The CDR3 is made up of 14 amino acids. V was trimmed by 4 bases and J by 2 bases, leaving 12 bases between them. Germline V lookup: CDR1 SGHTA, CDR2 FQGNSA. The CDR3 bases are TGTGCCAGCAGCTCCCTTAGCGGAGCCTACGAGCAGTACTTC. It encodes CASSSLSGAYEQYF.

DNA of the CDR3: TGTGCCACCAGTGATCCCTCCCTCGGGACCCAGTACTTC. This gives the protein CATSDPSLGTQYF. V is TRBV24-1 and J is TRBJ2-5; no firm D call. Germline-derived CDR1 and CDR2 are KGHDR and SFDVKD. The CDR3 sequence is 13 residues long. Deletions cut 3 bases from V and 7 bases from J, with 11 bases between.

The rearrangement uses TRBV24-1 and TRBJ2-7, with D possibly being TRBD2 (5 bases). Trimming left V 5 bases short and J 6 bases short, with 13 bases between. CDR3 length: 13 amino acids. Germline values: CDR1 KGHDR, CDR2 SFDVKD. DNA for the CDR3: TGTGCCACCAGTGGCCGGGAAAACGCCGAGCAGTACTTC. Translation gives CATSGRENAEQYF.

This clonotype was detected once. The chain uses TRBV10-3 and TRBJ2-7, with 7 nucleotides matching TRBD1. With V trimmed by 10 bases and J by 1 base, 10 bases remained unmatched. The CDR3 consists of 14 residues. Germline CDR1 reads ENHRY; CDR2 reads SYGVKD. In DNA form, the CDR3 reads TGTGCCAGCACTGGGACAGCACGATCCTACGAGCAGTACTTC. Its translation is CASTGTARSYEQYF.